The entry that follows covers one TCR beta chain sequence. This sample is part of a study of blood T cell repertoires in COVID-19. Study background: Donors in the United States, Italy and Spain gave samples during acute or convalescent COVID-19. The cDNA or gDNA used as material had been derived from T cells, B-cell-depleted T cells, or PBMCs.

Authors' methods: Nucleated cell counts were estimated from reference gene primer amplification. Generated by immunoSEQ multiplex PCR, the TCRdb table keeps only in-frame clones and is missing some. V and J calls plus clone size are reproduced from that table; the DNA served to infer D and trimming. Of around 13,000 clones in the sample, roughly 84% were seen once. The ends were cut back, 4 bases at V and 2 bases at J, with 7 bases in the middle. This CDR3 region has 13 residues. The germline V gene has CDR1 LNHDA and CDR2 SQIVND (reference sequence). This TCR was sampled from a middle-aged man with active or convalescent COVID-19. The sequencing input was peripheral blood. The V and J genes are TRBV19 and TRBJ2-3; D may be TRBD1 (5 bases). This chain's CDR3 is CASSTGLTDTQYF. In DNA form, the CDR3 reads TGTGCCAGTAGTACAGGGCTCACAGATACGCAGTATTTT.